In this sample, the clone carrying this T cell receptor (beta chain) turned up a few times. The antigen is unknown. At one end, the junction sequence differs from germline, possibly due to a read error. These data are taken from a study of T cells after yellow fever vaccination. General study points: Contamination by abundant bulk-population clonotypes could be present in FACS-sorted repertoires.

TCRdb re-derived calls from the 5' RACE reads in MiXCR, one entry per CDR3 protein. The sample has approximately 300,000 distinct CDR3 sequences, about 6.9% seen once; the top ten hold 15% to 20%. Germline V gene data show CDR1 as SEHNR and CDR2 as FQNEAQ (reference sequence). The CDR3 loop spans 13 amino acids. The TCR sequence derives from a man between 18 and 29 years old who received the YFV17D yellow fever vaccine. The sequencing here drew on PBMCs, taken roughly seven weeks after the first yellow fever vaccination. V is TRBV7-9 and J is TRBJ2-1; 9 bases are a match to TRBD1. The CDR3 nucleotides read TGTGCCCTGATAGGACAGGGGTACATTGAGCAGTTCTTC. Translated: CALIGQGYIEQFF.